This TCR beta chain was obtained from a study of tumor-infiltrating lymphocytes in primary liver carcinoma. Constant-region priming of approximately 0.55 ug total RNA yielded TCR beta cDNA. It was through three nested multiplex PCR rounds of slightly modified ARM-PCR that TCR beta libraries arose. The two initial PCR rounds, roughly 9 cycles each, used TRBV1-TRBV30 forward and C-beta reverse primers. TCRdb fed the multiplex PCR reads into MiXCR, producing one record per CDR3 protein. The sample consists of 22,000 or so distinct CDR3 sequences, 80% of them appearing once. Germline CDR1 reads SGHAT; CDR2 reads FQDESV (reference sequence). The CDR3 is 13 residues long, ends included. Notes on the study in general: Merely about 7-25% of top clones occurred in all five tumor regions.

For each extraction, RNA and DNA were obtained together from approximately 20-30 mg of unsorted bulk tissue. On this clonotype itself: The antigen is undetermined. The DNA is omitted, as the CDR3 cannot be located on it reliably, and the CDR3 follows TCRdb's listing.

The sample taken for sequencing was liver tumor tissue from sampling region 2. Described subset: tumor region T2, inferior pole. This TCR came from a woman younger than 45 with primary liver carcinoma and hepatitis B virus infection. J is TRBJ2-7 and V is TRBV11-1. The CDR3 protein is CANNLGYLCEQNF.